A selection of T cell receptor beta chains follows, all from one sample in a study of type 1 and type 2 diabetes patients. TCRdb redid the calling of the multiplex PCR reads with MiXCR, one entry per CDR3 protein. The sample includes fewer than 350,000 distinct CDR3 sequences, 40% to 50% seen only once; the top ten take approximately 14%. The specimen was peripheral blood mononuclear cells (PBMCs). The receptor source for this set is a man between 18 and 35 years old with type 2 diabetes. Each CDR3 is given with its conserved first and last residue. The D gene is left open where the match is weak. Clone size, where shown, is once, few, many, or a class for clones that have expanded.

CDR3nt: TGCAGCGTACCGGGACTAGGGGAGACCCAGTACTTC; CDR3aa: CSVPGLGETQYF; v_gene: TRBV29-1; d_gene: TRBD2; j_gene: TRBJ2-5; len: 12; abundance: few
CDR3nt: TGTGCCTGGAGTGTCGGGCTAGCGGGAGAGACCCAGTACTTC; CDR3aa: CAWSVGLAGETQYF; v_gene: TRBV30; d_gene: TRBD2; j_gene: TRBJ2-5; len: 14; abundance: many
CDR3nt: TGTGCCAGCAGCGCAGGTTTGGGAGATACGCAGTATTTT; CDR3aa: CASSAGLGDTQYF; v_gene: TRBV7-3; d_gene: -; j_gene: TRBJ2-3; len: 13; abundance: few
CDR3nt: TGCAGTGCTCAGGGAAAAGAAAAACTGTTTTTT; CDR3aa: CSAQGKEKLFF; v_gene: TRBV20-1; d_gene: -; j_gene: TRBJ1-4; len: 11; abundance: -
CDR3nt: TGTGCCAGCAGCCAGCAGCAAGGTTCCAACGAGCAGTACTTC; CDR3aa: CASSQQQGSNEQYF; v_gene: TRBV4-1; d_gene: -; j_gene: TRBJ2-7; len: 14; abundance: -
CDR3nt: TGTGCCAGCAAGATACAGGGGGCGCAGATCGAGCAGTACTTC; CDR3aa: CASKIQGAQIEQYF; v_gene: TRBV6-6; d_gene: TRBD1; j_gene: TRBJ2-7; len: 14; abundance: -
CDR3nt: TGTGCCAGCAGTCCAAGACTGGGTCGACTGTTTTTT; CDR3aa: CASSPRLGRLFF; v_gene: TRBV12-3/TRBV12-4; d_gene: -; j_gene: TRBJ1-4; len: 12; abundance: -
CDR3nt: TGCAGTGCAAACAGGGGTGGGACTGAAGCTTTCTTT; CDR3aa: CSANRGGTEAFF; v_gene: TRBV20-1; d_gene: TRBD1; j_gene: TRBJ1-1; len: 12; abundance: -
CDR3nt: TGCAGTGCTAGTCACAGGGTCCCCCTCTTT; CDR3aa: CSASHRVPLF; v_gene: TRBV20-1; d_gene: -; j_gene: TRBJ1-1; len: 10; abundance: -
CDR3nt: TGCAGTGCTAATCCGAGACAGGGGATGTCACCCCTCCACTTT; CDR3aa: CSANPRQGMSPLHF; v_gene: TRBV20-1; d_gene: TRBD1; j_gene: TRBJ1-6; len: 14; abundance: -
CDR3nt: TGTGCCAGCAGTTTATTGAGGGGGCAGCTCGGGGCCAACGTCCTGACTTTC; CDR3aa: CASSLLRGQLGANVLTF; v_gene: TRBV28; d_gene: TRBD1; j_gene: TRBJ2-6; len: 17; abundance: -
CDR3nt: TGTGCCAGCAGCTTACCCACGGGGTTCGATGCTTTCTTT; CDR3aa: CASSLPTGFDAFF; v_gene: TRBV7-6; d_gene: -; j_gene: TRBJ1-1; len: 13; abundance: -
CDR3nt: TGTGCCAGCAGGCGTGCCCGAGCGGGAGGACGAGAGACCCAGTACTTC; CDR3aa: CASRRARAGGRETQYF; v_gene: TRBV2; d_gene: TRBD2; j_gene: TRBJ2-5; len: 16; abundance: few
CDR3nt: TGCGCCAGCACCCCGGACAGGTACACTGAAGCTTTCTTT; CDR3aa: CASTPDRYTEAFF; v_gene: TRBV5-1; d_gene: TRBD1; j_gene: TRBJ1-1; len: 13; abundance: -
CDR3nt: TGTGCCAGCAGGCGGGACTCCCGTAATGAGCAGTTCTTC; CDR3aa: CASRRDSRNEQFF; v_gene: TRBV7-3; d_gene: -; j_gene: TRBJ2-1; len: 13; abundance: -